Listed below are T cell receptor beta chains from one sample, sequenced in a study of T cell responses to AZD1222 COVID-19 vaccine. The data were produced by immunoSEQ multiplex PCR, yet TCRdb's version contains in-frame clones alone and is incomplete. The sample includes 200,000 to 300,000 clones, approximately 95% of them seen just once. The sequencing used peripheral blood, collected on day 0 of AZD1222 vaccination. The receptors stem from an adult in good health. CDR3s include the opening cysteine and the closing phenylalanine or tryptophan. A D gene is named only where the DNA matches it firmly. Where a row states a size, it is once, few, many or the class of an expanded clone; other rows omit it.

clone_size	v_call	d_call	j_call	cdr3_aa	cdr3_nt
once	TRBV3-1/TRBV3-2	NA	TRBJ2-1	CASSRTGVPGNEQFF	TGTGCCAGCAGCCGTACGGGGGTGCCGGGCAATGAGCAGTTCTTC
few	TRBV21-1	NA	TRBJ1-4	CARSSGGEKLFF	TGTGCCAGGTCCTCGGGCGGTGAAAAACTGTTTTTT
NA	TRBV7-9	TRBD1	TRBJ1-2	CASSLQGADYGYTF	TGTGCCAGCAGCTTACAGGGGGCAGACTATGGCTACACCTTC
few	TRBV28	NA	TRBJ2-7	CASGLESFYEQYF	TGTGCCAGCGGCCTAGAGAGTTTCTACGAGCAGTACTTC
NA	TRBV6-5	NA	TRBJ2-7	CASSSTTGAYEQYF	TGTGCCAGCAGTTCGACGACAGGAGCCTACGAGCAGTACTTC
NA	TRBV2	NA	TRBJ2-2	CASRALRANTGELFF	TGTGCCAGCAGAGCCCTCCGGGCCAACACCGGGGAGCTGTTTTTT
NA	TRBV30	TRBD2	TRBJ2-3	CAWSRGLGEADTQYF	TGTGCCTGGAGTCGGGGACTAGGAGAAGCAGATACGCAGTATTTT
NA	TRBV7-2	TRBD1	TRBJ2-7	CASRQGIEQYF	TGTGCCAGCCGACAGGGGATCGAGCAGTACTTC
once	TRBV19	TRBD1	TRBJ2-7	CASSGATGDSDEQYF	TGTGCCAGTAGTGGGGCGACAGGGGATAGCGACGAGCAGTACTTC
NA	TRBV9	NA	TRBJ1-1	CASSVGAGDRRTEAFF	TGTGCCAGCAGCGTAGGGGCAGGGGATAGAAGGACTGAAGCTTTCTTT
NA	TRBV28	NA	TRBJ2-7	CASSFNAGLGGEQYF	TGTGCCAGCAGTTTTAATGCAGGGTTAGGAGGCGAGCAGTACTTC
NA	TRBV6-5	NA	TRBJ2-7	CASSYPALSEQYF	TGTGCCAGCAGTTACCCGGCCCTGTCAGAGCAGTACTTC
NA	TRBV6-5	NA	TRBJ1-5	CASRQGAWSQPQHF	TGTGCCAGTCGCCAAGGGGCTTGGAGTCAGCCCCAGCATTTT
NA	TRBV19	TRBD2	TRBJ2-1	CASSIKGPSGGRGSYNEQFF	TGTGCCAGTAGTATTAAAGGGCCTAGCGGGGGCCGTGGCTCCTACAATGAGCAGTTCTTC
NA	TRBV2	NA	TRBJ2-2	CASRPGTANTGELFF	TGTGCCAGCAGACCCGGGACGGCGAACACCGGGGAGCTGTTTTTT
NA	TRBV11-2	NA	TRBJ2-7	CASGPGYEQYF	TGTGCCAGCGGTCCGGGATACGAGCAGTACTTC
NA	TRBV7-6	NA	TRBJ1-3	CASSSQTAGNTIYF	TGTGCCAGCAGCTCCCAGACAGCCGGAAACACCATATATTTT
NA	TRBV2	NA	TRBJ1-1	CASSEALREAFF	TGTGCCAGCAGTGAAGCGCTCCGTGAAGCTTTCTTT
NA	TRBV19	NA	TRBJ2-4	CASPPIPLPAKNIQYF	TGTGCCAGCCCCCCGATCCCCCTACCAGCCAAAAACATTCAGTACTTC
NA	TRBV27	NA	TRBJ2-1	CASRYYNEQFF	TGTGCCAGCAGGTATTACAATGAGCAGTTCTTC
NA	TRBV30	TRBD2	TRBJ2-4	CAWSPGRADIQYF	TGTGCCTGGAGTCCCGGGAGGGCAGACATTCAGTACTTC
NA	TRBV29-1	NA	TRBJ1-2	CSVERPGARDGYTF	TGCAGCGTTGAAAGGCCGGGCGCTAGGGATGGCTACACCTTC
NA	TRBV27	TRBD1	TRBJ1-2	CASSLIPRTGHYGYTF	TGTGCCAGCAGTTTAATCCCCCGGACAGGGCACTATGGCTACACCTTC
NA	TRBV27	NA	TRBJ1-6	CASSFQGLGSPLHF	TGTGCCAGCAGTTTCCAGGGGCTGGGGTCACCCCTCCACTTT
NA	TRBV10-3	TRBD2	TRBJ2-3	CAISLSTSGPPVDTQYF	TGTGCCATCAGTTTATCCACTAGCGGCCCACCGGTGGATACGCAGTATTTT
NA	TRBV6-5	NA	TRBJ2-2	CASRFTRFGGELFF	TGTGCCAGCAGATTTACTAGGTTTGGCGGGGAGCTGTTTTTT
NA	TRBV19	NA	TRBJ1-1	CASRSIRGTEAFF	TGTGCCAGTAGGTCCATTAGAGGGACTGAAGCTTTCTTT
NA	TRBV19	NA	TRBJ2-2	CATFSWGKTGELFF	TGTGCCACCTTTTCTTGGGGGAAGACCGGGGAGCTGTTTTTT
once	TRBV5-1	NA	TRBJ1-2	CASSLGARAYTF	TGCGCCAGCAGCTTGGGGGCCAGGGCCTACACCTTC
NA	TRBV28	TRBD2	TRBJ2-3	CASSLSGLASTDTQYF	TGTGCCAGCAGTTTATCTGGACTAGCCAGCACAGATACGCAGTATTTT
NA	TRBV28	NA	TRBJ1-2	CASSLGSGVYGYTF	TGTGCCAGCAGTTTAGGTAGCGGGGTCTATGGCTACACCTTC
NA	TRBV27	NA	TRBJ1-1	CASSLSPGGTEAFF	TGTGCCAGCAGTTTATCGCCGGGTGGGACTGAAGCTTTCTTT
few	TRBV9	TRBD1	TRBJ2-6	CASSVGGLRDRFSGANVLTF	TGTGCCAGCAGCGTGGGGGGTTTAAGGGACAGGTTCTCTGGGGCCAACGTCCTGACTTTC
NA	TRBV9	NA	TRBJ2-7	CASSVDPGMVSYEQYF	TGTGCCAGCAGCGTAGATCCAGGAATGGTCTCCTACGAGCAGTACTTC
NA	TRBV20-1	NA	TRBJ2-2	CSASGGDYTGELFF	TGCAGTGCTAGTGGCGGGGACTACACCGGGGAGCTGTTTTTT
once	TRBV19	TRBD1	TRBJ2-7	CASSPGQAPGTYEQYF	TGTGCCAGTAGCCCTGGACAGGCCCCCGGGACATACGAGCAGTACTTC
NA	TRBV29-1	NA	TRBJ1-1	CSVGVTLNTEAFF	TGCAGCGTGGGGGTGACACTGAACACTGAAGCTTTCTTT
NA	TRBV15	NA	TRBJ2-3	CATSRDHAGLTDTQYF	TGTGCCACCAGCAGAGATCATGCGGGGCTCACAGATACGCAGTATTTT
NA	TRBV2	NA	TRBJ1-1	CASRDQGEAFF	TGTGCCAGCAGGGACCAGGGTGAAGCTTTCTTT
NA	TRBV19	NA	TRBJ2-7	CASSPRTVGTYEQYF	TGTGCCAGTAGTCCACGAACAGTCGGGACCTACGAGCAGTACTTC
NA	TRBV28	TRBD2	TRBJ2-3	CATLREAHADTQYF	TGTGCCACCCTACGGGAGGCCCACGCAGATACGCAGTATTTT